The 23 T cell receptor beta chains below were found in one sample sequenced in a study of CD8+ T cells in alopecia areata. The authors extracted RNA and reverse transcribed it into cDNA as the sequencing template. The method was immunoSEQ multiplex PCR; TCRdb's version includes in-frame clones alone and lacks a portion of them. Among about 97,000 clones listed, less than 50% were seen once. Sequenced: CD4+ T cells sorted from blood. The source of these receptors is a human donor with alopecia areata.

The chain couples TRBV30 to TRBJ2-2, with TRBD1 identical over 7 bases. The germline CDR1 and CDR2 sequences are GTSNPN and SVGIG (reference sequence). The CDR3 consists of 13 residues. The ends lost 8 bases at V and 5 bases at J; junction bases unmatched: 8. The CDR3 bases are TGTGCCCTCCCCGACAGGGCAACCGGGGAGCTGTTTTTT. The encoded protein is CALPDRATGELFF.

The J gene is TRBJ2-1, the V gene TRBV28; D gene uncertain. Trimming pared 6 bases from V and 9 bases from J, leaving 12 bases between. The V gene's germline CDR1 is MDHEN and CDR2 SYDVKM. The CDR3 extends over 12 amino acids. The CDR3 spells CASRSSLGEQFF. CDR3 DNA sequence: TGTGCCAGCAGGTCAAGTCTGGGTGAGCAGTTCTTC.

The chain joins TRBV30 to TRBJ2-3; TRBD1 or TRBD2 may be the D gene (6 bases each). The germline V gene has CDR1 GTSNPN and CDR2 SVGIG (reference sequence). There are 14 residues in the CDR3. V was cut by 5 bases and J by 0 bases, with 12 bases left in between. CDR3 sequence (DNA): TGTGCCTGGTCCTGGAGGGGGAGCACAGATACGCAGTATTTT. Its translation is CAWSWRGSTDTQYF.

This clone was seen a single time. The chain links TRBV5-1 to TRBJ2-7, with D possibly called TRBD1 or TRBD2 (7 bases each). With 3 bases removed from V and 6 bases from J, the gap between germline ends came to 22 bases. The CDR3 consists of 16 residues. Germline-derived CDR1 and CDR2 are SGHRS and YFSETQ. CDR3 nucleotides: TGCGCCAGCAGCTCAATGGGGGGGACAGCCGCCTTCGAGCAGTACTTC. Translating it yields CASSSMGGTAAFEQYF.

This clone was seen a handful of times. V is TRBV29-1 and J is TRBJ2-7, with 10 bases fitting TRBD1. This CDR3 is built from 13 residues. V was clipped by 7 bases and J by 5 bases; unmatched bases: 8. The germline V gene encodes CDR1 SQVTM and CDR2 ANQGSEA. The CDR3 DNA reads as TGCAGCGCCGAAGGGGGACAGGGGAACGAGCAGTACTTC. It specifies CSAEGGQGNEQYF.

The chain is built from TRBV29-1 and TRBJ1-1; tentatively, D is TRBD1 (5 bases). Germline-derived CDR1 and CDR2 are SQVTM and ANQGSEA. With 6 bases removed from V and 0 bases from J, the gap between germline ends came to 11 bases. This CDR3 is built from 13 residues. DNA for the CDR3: TGCAGCGTGTCAGGGAGAATGAACACTGAAGCTTTCTTT. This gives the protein CSVSGRMNTEAFF.

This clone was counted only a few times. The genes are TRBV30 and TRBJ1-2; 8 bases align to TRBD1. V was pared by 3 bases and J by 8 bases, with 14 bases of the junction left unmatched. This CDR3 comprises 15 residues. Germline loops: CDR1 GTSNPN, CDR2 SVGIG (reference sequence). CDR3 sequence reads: CAWSRQGFFSTGYTF. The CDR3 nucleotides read TGTGCCTGGAGCCGACAGGGGTTCTTTTCAACGGGCTACACCTTC.

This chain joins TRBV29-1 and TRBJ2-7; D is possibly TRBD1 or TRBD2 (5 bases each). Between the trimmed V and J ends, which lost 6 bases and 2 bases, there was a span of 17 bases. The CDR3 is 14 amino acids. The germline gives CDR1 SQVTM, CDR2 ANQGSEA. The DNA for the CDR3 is TGCAGCGTCCTGGGGGTAGCTCTCACCTACGAGCAGTACTTC. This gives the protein CSVLGVALTYEQYF.

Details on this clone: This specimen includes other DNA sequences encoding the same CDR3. The chain's CDR3 is CSARASYEQYF. In DNA form, the CDR3 reads TGCAGTGCTAGGGCCTCCTACGAGCAGTACTTC. The chain couples TRBV20-1 to TRBJ2-7; D uncertain. The CDR3 totals 11 residues. V was trimmed by 3 bases and J by 0 bases, leaving 3 bases between them. CDR1 DFQATT and CDR2 SNEGSKA come from the germline V gene (reference sequence).

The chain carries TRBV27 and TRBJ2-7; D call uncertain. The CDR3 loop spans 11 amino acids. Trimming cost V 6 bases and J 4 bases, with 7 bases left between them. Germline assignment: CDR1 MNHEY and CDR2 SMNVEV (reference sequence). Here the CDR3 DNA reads TGTGCCAGCAGCAATGGGTACGAGCAGTACTTC. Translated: CASSNGYEQYF.

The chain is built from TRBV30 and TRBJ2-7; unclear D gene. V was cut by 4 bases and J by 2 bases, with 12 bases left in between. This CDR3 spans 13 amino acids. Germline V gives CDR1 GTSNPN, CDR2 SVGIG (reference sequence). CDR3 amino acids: CAWNAKGTYEQYF. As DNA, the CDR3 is TGTGCCTGGAACGCTAAGGGAACCTACGAGCAGTACTTC.

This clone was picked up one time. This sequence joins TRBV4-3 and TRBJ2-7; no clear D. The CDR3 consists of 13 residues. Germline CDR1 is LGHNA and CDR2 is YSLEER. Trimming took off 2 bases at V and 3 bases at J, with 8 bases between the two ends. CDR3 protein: CASSQQRHYEQYF. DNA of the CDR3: TGCGCCAGCAGCCAACAACGTCACTACGAGCAGTACTTC.

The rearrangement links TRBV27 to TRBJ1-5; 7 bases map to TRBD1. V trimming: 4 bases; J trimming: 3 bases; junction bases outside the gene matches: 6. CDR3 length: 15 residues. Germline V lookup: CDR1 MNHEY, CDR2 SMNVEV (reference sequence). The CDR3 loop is CASSSAGGVNQPQHF. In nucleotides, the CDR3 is TGTGCCAGCAGTTCGGCAGGGGGGGTCAATCAGCCCCAGCATTTT.

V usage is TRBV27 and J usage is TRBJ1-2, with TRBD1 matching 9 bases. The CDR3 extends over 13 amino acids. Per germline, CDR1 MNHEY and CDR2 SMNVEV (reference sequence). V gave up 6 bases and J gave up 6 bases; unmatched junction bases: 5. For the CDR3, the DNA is TGTGCCAGCAGGCCTACAGGGGGCAATGGCTACACCTTC. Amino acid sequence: CASRPTGGNGYTF.

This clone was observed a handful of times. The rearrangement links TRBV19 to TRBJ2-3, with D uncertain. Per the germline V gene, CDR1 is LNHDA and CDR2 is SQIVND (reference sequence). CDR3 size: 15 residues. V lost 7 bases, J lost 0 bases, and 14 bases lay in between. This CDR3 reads CASKRQKTSTDTQYF. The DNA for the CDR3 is TGTGCCAGTAAACGGCAGAAGACTAGCACAGATACGCAGTATTTT.

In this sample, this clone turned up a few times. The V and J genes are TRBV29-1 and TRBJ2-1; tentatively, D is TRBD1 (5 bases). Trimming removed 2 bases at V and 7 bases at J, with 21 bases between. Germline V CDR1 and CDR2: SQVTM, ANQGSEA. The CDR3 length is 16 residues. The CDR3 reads CSVERAAAGILNEQFF. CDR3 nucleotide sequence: TGCAGCGTTGAACGCGCTGCGGCAGGGATACTAAATGAGCAGTTCTTC.

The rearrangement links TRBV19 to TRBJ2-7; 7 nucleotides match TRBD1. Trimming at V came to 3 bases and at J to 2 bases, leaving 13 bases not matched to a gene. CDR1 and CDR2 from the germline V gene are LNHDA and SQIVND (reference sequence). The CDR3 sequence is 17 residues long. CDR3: CASSIILVRDRAYEQYF. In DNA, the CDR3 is TGTGCCAGTAGTATTATCCTTGTTCGGGACAGAGCCTACGAGCAGTACTTC.

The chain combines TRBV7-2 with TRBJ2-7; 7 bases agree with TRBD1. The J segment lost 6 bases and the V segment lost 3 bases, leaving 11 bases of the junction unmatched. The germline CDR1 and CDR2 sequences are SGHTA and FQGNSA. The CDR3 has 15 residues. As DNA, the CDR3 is TGTGCCAGCAGCTTGAGGGCACAGGGGCCTCTCGAGCAGTACTTC. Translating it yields CASSLRAQGPLEQYF.

CDR3 in DNA: TGCGCCAGCAGCTTGGGCCCCCCGGACGGGTACAATGAGCAGTTCTTC. Protein: CASSLGPPDGYNEQFF. The V and J genes are TRBV5-1 and TRBJ2-1, with D hard to call. Germline V gene data show CDR1 as SGHRS and CDR2 as YFSETQ. CDR3 length equals 16 residues. The ends were cut back, 0 bases at V and 4 bases at J, with 14 bases in the middle.

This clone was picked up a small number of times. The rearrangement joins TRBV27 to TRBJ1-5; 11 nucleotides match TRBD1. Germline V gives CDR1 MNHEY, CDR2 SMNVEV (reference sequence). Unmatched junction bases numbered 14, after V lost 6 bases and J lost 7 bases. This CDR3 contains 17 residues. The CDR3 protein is CASRKRRTGGAEQPQHF. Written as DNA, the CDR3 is TGTGCCAGCAGAAAACGTCGGACAGGGGGCGCCGAACAGCCCCAGCATTTT.

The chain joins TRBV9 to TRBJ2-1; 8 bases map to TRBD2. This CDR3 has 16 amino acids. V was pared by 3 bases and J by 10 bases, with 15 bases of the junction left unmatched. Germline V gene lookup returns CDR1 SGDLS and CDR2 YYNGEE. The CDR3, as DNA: TGTGCCAGCAGCGCCGGACCCCCGGGACTAGGTGTGGAGCAGTTCTTC. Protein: CASSAGPPGLGVEQFF.

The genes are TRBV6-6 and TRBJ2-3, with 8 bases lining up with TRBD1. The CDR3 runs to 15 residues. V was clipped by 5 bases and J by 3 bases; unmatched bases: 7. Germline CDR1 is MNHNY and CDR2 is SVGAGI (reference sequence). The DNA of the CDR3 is TGTGCCAGCAGTAATCACAGGGGGAAGACAGATACGCAGTATTTT. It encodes CASSNHRGKTDTQYF.

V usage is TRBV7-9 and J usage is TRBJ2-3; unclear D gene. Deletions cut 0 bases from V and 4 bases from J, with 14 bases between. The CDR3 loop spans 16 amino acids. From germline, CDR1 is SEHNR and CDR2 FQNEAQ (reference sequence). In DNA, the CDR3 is TGTGCCAGCAGCTTAGCGCAAGCAGGTGTGGCAGATACGCAGTATTTT. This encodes CASSLAQAGVADTQYF.